The 4 T cell receptor beta chains in this list originate from one sample, sequenced in a study of shared clonotypes between healthy human individuals (dated by TCRdb to 2020 to 2021). For the CD8 naive samples, CD45RO-negative cells were positively selected for CCR7, yielding a CD45RA+CCR7+ population from which TemRA cells were excluded. The receptor library was made with the immunoSEQ multiplex PCR assay. What TCRdb holds here is the immuneACCESS table cut down to in-frame rearrangements. Part of the clones is not present; checked against another copy, under half of the missing clones reflect an unresolved V gene, and the others are unexplained. Present in this sample are roughly 2,000,000 clones, 90% to 95% of which were seen just once. 1.5% to 2% of the sample goes to the ten largest clones. The sample taken for sequencing was naive CD8+ T cells from PBMCs. The cell subset or site label, as the study defines it: CD45RA+CCR7+. Source of these receptors: a man aged 18 to 30 in good health. Some clones in this sample may be carry-over from other donors' samples.

The genes are TRBV4-1 and TRBJ2-7; no definite D call. Germline CDR1 and CDR2: MGHRA and YSYEKL. The CDR3 consists of 14 residues. V was pared by 0 bases and J by 2 bases, with 8 bases between. DNA for the CDR3: TGCGCCAGCAGCCAAGACACAGAGACCTACGAGCAGTACTTC. This translates into CASSQDTETYEQYF.

Here the CDR3 reads CASTLDRLNTEAFF. The CDR3 DNA sequence: TGTGCCAGCACCCTCGACAGGTTGAACACTGAAGCTTTCTTT. This chain links TRBV6-6 with TRBJ1-1; TRBD1 might be the D (6 bases). The CDR3 consists of 14 residues. CDR1 is MNHNY, CDR2 SVGAGI, per germline (reference sequence). Trimming took off 7 bases at V and 0 bases at J, with 12 bases between the two ends.

The rearrangement joins TRBV28 to TRBJ2-1; D is uncertain. Germline CDR1 is MDHEN and CDR2 is SYDVKM. V lost 5 bases, J lost 2 bases, and 16 bases lay in between. The CDR3 covers 16 residues. The CDR3 loop is CASSLPAPPTYNEQFF. The CDR3 DNA follows: TGTGCCAGCAGTCTCCCCGCACCCCCTACCTACAATGAGCAGTTCTTC.

This chain links TRBV29-1 with TRBJ2-1; tentatively, D is TRBD1 or TRBD2 (5 bases each). This CDR3 is built from 14 residues. V gave up 8 bases and J gave up 5 bases, with 19 bases separating them. CDR1 is SQVTM and CDR2 is ANQGSEA in the germline V gene. CDR3 protein: CSQSGTTGNNEQFF. Written as DNA, the CDR3 is TGCAGCCAATCCGGGACCACGGGGAACAATGAGCAGTTCTTC.